This T cell receptor beta chain was retrieved from a study of blood T cells in healthy people across ages. A J-beta primer mix and a sample-barcoded 5' primer were used in a second PCR of roughly 7 to 12 cycles. TCRdb re-derived calls from the 5' RACE reads in MiXCR, one entry per CDR3 protein. The sample lists around 650,000 distinct CDR3 sequences, about 32% occurring once. This clonotype was recorded at least ten times. Total RNA extraction produced at least 5.5 micrograms (per sample) for the study. Per the germline V gene, CDR1 is SGHRS and CDR2 is YFSETQ. V lost 4 bases, J lost 0 bases, and 10 bases stayed unmatched. CDR3 length equals 17 residues.

The chain joins TRBV5-1 to TRBJ2-3; 8 nucleotides match TRBD2. The sample taken for sequencing was blood. This receptor was taken from a woman older than 75 in good health. CDR3 residues: CASSRLRGGQSTDTQYF. As DNA, the CDR3 is TGCGCCAGCAGCCGACTTCGCGGGGGGCAAAGCACAGATACGCAGTATTTT.